The 27 T cell receptor beta chains listed next were all sequenced from one sample in a study of T cell repertoires in cytomegalovirus infection (dated by TCRdb to 2018 to 2020). The run used an Illumina HiSeq 1500. The public reads were run again by TCRdb, first through fastp at Q25 and then through MiXCR, and only productive beta chains were kept. Rows matching on CDR3 protein sequence are summarized as one entry with the most common DNA and genes. Recorded for this sample are almost 300,000 distinct CDR3 sequences; about 9.1% of them occurred a single time. The ten most abundant clones make up around 2.4% of the sample. The material sequenced was PBMCs. Receptor source: a human donor in good health (CMV status not recorded). Some clones in this sample may be carry-over from other donors' samples.

This clonotype appeared many times. The chain recombines TRBV7-2 with TRBJ2-2; 7 bases map to TRBD1. Germline-derived CDR1 and CDR2 are SGHTA and FQGNSA. The CDR3 has 15 amino acids. V lost 5 bases to trimming and J lost 8 bases; unmatched junction nucleotides: 11. The CDR3 loop is CASSGSTGEWGELFF. The CDR3 coding sequence is TGTGCCAGCAGCGGAAGCACAGGGGAGTGGGGGGAGCTGTTTTTT.

The CDR3 nucleotides are TGTGCCAGCAGTTCCCCCGCGGGTATGAGGGCTGAAGCTTTCTTT. Translation gives CASSSPAGMRAEAFF. The chain employs TRBV12-3 or TRBV12-4 and TRBJ1-1; D remains ambiguous. Trimming stripped 4 bases from V and 6 bases from J, with 18 bases between. The CDR3 length is 15 residues.

This clonotype was counted at least ten times. The J gene is TRBJ2-7, the V gene TRBV7-9, with D hard to call. Germline-derived CDR1 and CDR2 are SEHNR and FQNEAQ (reference sequence). The CDR3 is made up of 14 amino acids. Trimming took off 3 bases at V and 6 bases at J, with 15 bases between the two ends. The CDR3, as DNA: TGTGCCAGCAGCTTCAGTCAGCCCGTCTCCGAGCAGTACGTC. This translates into CASSFSQPVSEQYV.

This clonotype was counted at least ten times. V is TRBV20-1 and J is TRBJ2-3, with D perhaps being TRBD1 or TRBD2 (5 bases each). Between the trimmed V and J ends, which lost 3 bases and 11 bases, there was a span of 15 bases. The CDR3 covers 12 residues. CDR1 and CDR2 from the germline V gene are DFQATT and SNEGSKA (reference sequence). In nucleotides, the CDR3 is TGCAGTGCTAGGCGAGATCCGAGGGGGCAGTATTTT. Translated: CSARRDPRGQYF.

This clonotype was found many times. The V gene is TRBV7-2, the J gene TRBJ1-1, with TRBD1 matching 9 bases. Per the germline V gene, CDR1 is SGHTA and CDR2 is FQGNSA. V lost 5 bases, J lost 5 bases, and 9 bases stayed unmatched. This CDR3 is 15 amino acids long. CDR3 nucleotides: TGTGCCAGCAGCCACCGGCTAGGACAGGGGACTGAAGCTTTCTTT. Encoded protein: CASSHRLGQGTEAFF. The full variable domain, its missing parts supplied by reference TRBV7-2 and TRBJ1-1, is GAGVSQSPSNKVTEKGKDVELRCDPISGHTALYWYRQSLGQGLEFLIYFQGNSAPDKSGLPSDRFSAERTGGSVSTLTIQRTQQEDSAVYLCASSHRLGQGTEAFFGQGTRLTVV.

This clonotype has at least ten counts. The V and J genes are TRBV2 and TRBJ2-3; D gene ambiguous. This CDR3 is 14 amino acids long. CDR1 and CDR2 (germline): SNHLY, FYNNEI. The germline V and J ends were trimmed by 1 base and 2 bases, with 7 bases remaining between them. CDR3 nucleotides: TGTGCCAGCAGTGAAGGGCAACCCACAGATACGCAGTATTTT. This translates into CASSEGQPTDTQYF.

In its sample, this clonotype was seen many times. V is TRBV7-9 and J is TRBJ2-3; a possible D gene is TRBD2 (5 bases). Germline CDR1 and CDR2: SEHNR and FQNEAQ (reference sequence). The V end was cut by 1 base, the J end by 2 bases, with 10 bases between. The CDR3 sequence is 15 residues long. CDR3 region: CASSLDRGYTDTQYF. Written as DNA, the CDR3 is TGTGCCAGCAGCTTAGACCGGGGATACACAGATACGCAGTATTTT.

This clonotype occurred many times. This chain joins TRBV4-1 and TRBJ1-2; D remains ambiguous. CDR3 length: 15 residues. Germline CDR1 and CDR2: MGHRA and YSYEKL. V lost 3 bases and J 8 bases, leaving 19 bases between the germline ends. The CDR3 is CASSQPGLKAGGYTF. The CDR3 DNA follows: TGCGCCAGCAGCCAGCCTGGACTCAAGGCGGGAGGCTACACCTTC.

The CDR3 loop is CASSPERVPTDTQYF. CDR3 in DNA: TGTGCCAGCTCACCGGAAAGGGTCCCCACAGATACGCAGTATTTT. This sequence joins TRBV18 and TRBJ2-3; no reliable D call. The germline V gene encodes CDR1 KGHSH and CDR2 LQKENI. The length of the CDR3 is 15 residues. The V gene lost 3 bases and the J gene lost 2 bases, with 12 bases spanning the gap.

This clonotype was found a few times. This chain links TRBV29-1 with TRBJ2-7, with 7 bases aligning to TRBD1. Germline V gene data show CDR1 as SQVTM and CDR2 as ANQGSEA. The CDR3 runs to 13 residues. Germline trimming cut 6 bases from V and 3 bases from J; bases unmatched to any gene: 8. This CDR3 is CSVYLDRDYEQYF. The CDR3 coding sequence is TGCAGCGTCTACCTCGACAGGGACTACGAGCAGTACTTC.

The rearrangement uses TRBV6-5 and TRBJ1-1; D gene ambiguous. Trimming removed 2 bases at V and 1 base at J, with 11 bases between. The CDR3 runs 15 residues. The germline V gene has CDR1 MNHEY and CDR2 SVGAGI. CDR3 protein: CASSYAWTGNTEAFF. DNA of the CDR3: TGTGCCAGCAGTTACGCTTGGACGGGGAACACTGAAGCTTTCTTT.

This clonotype came up a few times. The CDR3 protein is CSARSASGVYNEQFF. Written as DNA, the CDR3 is TGCAGTGCTAGATCCGCTAGCGGGGTGTACAATGAGCAGTTCTTC. The chain joins TRBV20-1 to TRBJ2-1, with 9 bases fitting TRBD2. J gave up 4 bases and V 2 bases, and 6 bases lay outside the gene matches. In germline, CDR1 is DFQATT, CDR2 SNEGSKA (reference sequence). This CDR3 spans 15 amino acids.

This clonotype was recorded at least ten times. The chain joins TRBV7-2 to TRBJ2-7; 9 positions match TRBD2. This CDR3 spans 14 amino acids. The V gene end was trimmed by 5 bases and the J gene end by 4 bases; junction bases not matched to a gene: 6. The germline gives CDR1 SGHTA, CDR2 FQGNSA. The CDR3 DNA sequence: TGTGCCAGCAGCACCGGGACTAGCCCATACGAGCAGTACTTC. Translating it yields CASSTGTSPYEQYF.

This clonotype was seen a handful of times. CDR3 sequence: CASSGQSNSPLHF. CDR3 nucleotide sequence: TGTGCCAGCAGTGGACAGAGTAATTCACCCCTCCACTTT. The chain recombines TRBV2 with TRBJ1-6; D is possibly TRBD1 (5 bases). The CDR3 loop spans 13 amino acids. Per germline, CDR1 SNHLY and CDR2 FYNNEI. Trimming cost V 4 bases and J 6 bases, with 7 bases left between them.

This clonotype was counted a few times. This chain uses TRBV12-5 with TRBJ1-5, with 12 bases that match TRBD1. Germline-derived CDR1 and CDR2 are LGHNT and FRNRAP. V lost 6 bases to trimming and J lost 7 bases; unmatched junction nucleotides: 7. The length of the CDR3 is 15 residues. CDR3 nucleotides: TGTGCTAGTGGCACGGGACAGGGGGCTCCACAGCCCCAGCATTTT. Its protein is CASGTGQGAPQPQHF.

This clonotype has just a few counts. J is TRBJ1-1 and V is TRBV7-9; 7 positions agree with TRBD1. The CDR3 runs 12 residues. CDR1 SEHNR and CDR2 FQNEAQ come from the germline V gene (reference sequence). V shed 3 bases and J 8 bases; nucleotides not matched to a gene: 3. CDR3 bases: TGTGCCAGCAGCTTGGCGACAGGGGAAGCTTTCTTT. It encodes CASSLATGEAFF.

There are a few counts of this clonotype. The V gene is TRBV12-3 or TRBV12-4, the J gene TRBJ1-3, with D uncertain. The CDR3 runs 15 residues. V lost 6 bases to trimming and J lost 4 bases, with 16 bases between them. The chain's CDR3 is CASRTVESGGNTIYF. CDR3 DNA: TGTGCCAGCAGAACAGTGGAATCTGGAGGAAACACCATATATTTT.

This clonotype showed up many times. The rearrangement joins TRBV7-9 to TRBJ1-1; 9 positions agree with TRBD1. CDR1 and CDR2 (germline): SEHNR, FQNEAQ (reference sequence). This CDR3 contains 17 residues. J lost 0 bases, V lost 5 bases, and 10 bases had no gene match. The CDR3 nucleotides read TGTGCCAGCAGCGTAAAGGCCGGACAGGGGATGAACACTGAAGCTTTCTTT. It translates to CASSVKAGQGMNTEAFF.

In this sample, this clonotype turned up many times. The chain recombines TRBV7-2 with TRBJ2-5; possible D gene TRBD2, 7 bases. Germline CDR1 is SGHTA and CDR2 is FQGNSA. Trimming pared 1 base from V and 2 bases from J, leaving 17 bases between. This CDR3 is built from 17 residues. CDR3 residues: CASSLGGGGTYQETQYF. CDR3 bases: TGTGCCAGCAGCTTAGGGGGAGGGGGTACCTATCAAGAGACCCAGTACTTC.

In this sample, this clonotype turned up many times. CDR3 sequence (DNA): TGTGCCAGCAGCTTCCAGGATACAAGCATTCAGTACTTC. This codes for CASSFQDTSIQYF. The chain has TRBV7-2 and TRBJ2-4; the D is unclear. There are 13 residues in the CDR3. Trimming removed 3 bases at V and 9 bases at J, with 12 bases between. Germline CDR1 and CDR2: SGHTA and FQGNSA.

DNA of the CDR3: TGTGCCAGCAGTTACTCGAGGGCCCTCAACACCGGGGAGCTGTTTTTT. It encodes CASSYSRALNTGELFF. This sequence joins TRBV6-6 and TRBJ2-2; D perhaps matches TRBD2 (5 bases). This CDR3 has 16 residues. V was cut by 0 bases and J by 2 bases, with 10 bases left in between. Germline V gene lookup returns CDR1 MNHNY and CDR2 SVGAGI (reference sequence).

This clonotype was seen ten or more times. V gene TRBV5-1 combines with J gene TRBJ2-3; either TRBD1 or TRBD2 may supply D (5 bases each). This CDR3 contains 12 residues. Germline loops: CDR1 SGHRS, CDR2 YFSETQ. Deletions cut 0 bases from V and 13 bases from J, with 12 bases between. In DNA form, the CDR3 reads TGCGCCAGCAGCTTGGAGTTGGGGGTTAAGTATTTT. As protein: CASSLELGVKYF.

This clonotype was recorded many times. This sequence joins TRBV5-5 and TRBJ2-2; 11 nucleotides agree with TRBD1. The V and J ends lost 5 bases and 13 bases, in that order; junction bases with no gene match: 13. The CDR3 runs to 15 residues. Germline lookup yields CDR1 SGHKS and CDR2 YYEKEE (reference sequence). This CDR3 reads CASSQGTGGTRMLFF. For the CDR3, the DNA is TGTGCCAGCAGTCAAGGGACAGGGGGGACGCGGATGCTGTTTTTT. The full variable domain, completed using reference TRBV5-5 and TRBJ2-2, is DAGVTQSPTHLIKTRGQQVTLRCSPISGHKSVSWYQQVLGQGPQFIFQYYEKEERGRGNFPDRFSARQFPNYSSELNVNALLLGDSALYLCASSQGTGGTRMLFFGEGSRLTVL.

This clonotype showed up many times. The chain has TRBV5-1 and TRBJ2-1; D perhaps matches TRBD1 (5 bases). Germline CDR1 and CDR2: SGHRS and YFSETQ. The CDR3 consists of 20 residues. V was cut by 0 bases and J by 5 bases, with 27 bases left in between. Here the CDR3 reads CASSLDRIPPPPSLDNEQFF. CDR3 nucleotide sequence: TGCGCCAGCAGCTTGGACAGGATCCCACCCCCTCCTTCTCTAGACAATGAGCAGTTCTTC. The full variable domain, completed using reference TRBV5-1 and TRBJ2-1, is KAGVTQTPRYLIKTRGQQVTLSCSPISGHRSVSWYQQTPGQGLQFLFEYFSETQRNKGNFPGRFSGRQFSNSRSEMNVSTLELGDSALYLCASSLDRIPPPPSLDNEQFFGPGTRLTVL.

This clonotype was seen ten or more times. This sequence joins TRBV27 and TRBJ2-5; no firm D call. Germline lookup yields CDR1 MNHEY and CDR2 SMNVEV (reference sequence). The CDR3 extends over 13 amino acids. The V and J ends lost 6 bases and 5 bases respectively, with 13 bases between them. The CDR3 sequence is CASSPRKVETQYF. The DNA of the CDR3 is TGTGCCAGCAGCCCGAGAAAGGTTGAGACCCAGTACTTC.

This clonotype appeared many times. The chain has TRBV13 and TRBJ2-7, with a possible D match to TRBD2 (6 bases). Germline assignment: CDR1 PRHDT and CDR2 FYEKMQ (reference sequence). CDR3 length: 14 amino acids. The V end lost 0 bases, the J end lost 0 bases, and 6 bases lay between the germline ends. In nucleotides, the CDR3 is TGTGCCAGCAGCTTAGGTAGCGGCTCCTACGAGCAGTACGTC. Its translation: CASSLGSGSYEQYV.

This clonotype was picked up many times. This chain uses TRBV29-1 with TRBJ2-7; TRBD1 matches at 7 bases. After removal of 2 bases from V and 2 bases from J, the junction contained 12 bases not matched to a gene. The CDR3 has 16 amino acids. Germline CDR1 and CDR2: SQVTM and ANQGSEA. The CDR3: CSVERGQPKQTYEQYV. The CDR3 bases are TGCAGCGTTGAAAGGGGGCAGCCTAAACAGACCTACGAGCAGTACGTC.